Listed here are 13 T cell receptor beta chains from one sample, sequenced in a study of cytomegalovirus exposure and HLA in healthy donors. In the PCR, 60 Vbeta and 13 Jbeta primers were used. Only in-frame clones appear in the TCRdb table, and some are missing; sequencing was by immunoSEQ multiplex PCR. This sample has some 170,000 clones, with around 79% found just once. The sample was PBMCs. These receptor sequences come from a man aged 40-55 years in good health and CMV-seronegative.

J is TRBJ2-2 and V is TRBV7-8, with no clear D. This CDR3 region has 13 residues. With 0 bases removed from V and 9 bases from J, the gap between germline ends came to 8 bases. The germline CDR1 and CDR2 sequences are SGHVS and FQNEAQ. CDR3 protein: CASSLAYGWELFF. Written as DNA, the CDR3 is TGTGCCAGCAGCTTAGCCTACGGGTGGGAGCTGTTTTTT.

The CDR3 DNA sequence: TGTGCCAGCAGTAGGGGGTCCCACTATGGCTACACCTTC. This codes for CASSRGSHYGYTF. The chain couples TRBV28 to TRBJ1-2, with D perhaps matching TRBD1 (6 bases). This CDR3 is 13 amino acids long. V lost 5 bases to trimming and J lost 3 bases, with 10 bases between them. Germline CDR1 MDHEN, CDR2 SYDVKM.

The CDR3 DNA follows: TGTGCCAGCAGAGCCTTGGGGGGGAGCACTGAAGCTTTCTTT. Its translation: CASRALGGSTEAFF. The gene calls are TRBV25-1 and TRBJ1-1; TRBD1 might be the D (5 bases). CDR3 length: 14 amino acids. In germline, CDR1 is MGHDK, CDR2 SYGVNS. Trimming took 6 bases from V and 4 from J, leaving 15 bases between them.

The CDR3 DNA sequence: TGTGCCAGCAGTCCCGAGACAGGGGGCCCTACTGAAGCTTTCTTT. Its protein is CASSPETGGPTEAFF. The chain links TRBV6-5 to TRBJ1-1, with 10 bases that match TRBD1. The germline CDR1 and CDR2 sequences are MNHEY and SVGAGI. V dropped 5 bases and J dropped 5; count of bases not matched to a gene: 8. This CDR3 has 15 amino acids.

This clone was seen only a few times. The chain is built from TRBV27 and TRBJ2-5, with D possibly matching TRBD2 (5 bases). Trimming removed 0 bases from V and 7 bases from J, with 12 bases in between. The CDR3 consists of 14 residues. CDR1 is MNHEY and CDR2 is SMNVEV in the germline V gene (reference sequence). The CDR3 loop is CASSLSGMVGTQYF. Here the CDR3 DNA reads TGTGCCAGCAGTTTATCCGGGATGGTTGGGACCCAGTACTTC.

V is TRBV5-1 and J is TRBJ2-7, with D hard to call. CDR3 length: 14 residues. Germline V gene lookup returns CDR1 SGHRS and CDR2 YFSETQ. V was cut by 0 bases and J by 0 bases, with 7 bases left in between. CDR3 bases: TGCGCCAGCAGCTTGGACAATCACTCCTACGAGCAGTACTTC. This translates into CASSLDNHSYEQYF.

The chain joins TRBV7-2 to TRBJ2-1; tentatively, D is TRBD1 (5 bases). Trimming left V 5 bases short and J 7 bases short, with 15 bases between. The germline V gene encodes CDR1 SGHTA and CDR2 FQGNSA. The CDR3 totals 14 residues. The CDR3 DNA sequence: TGTGCCAGCAGCCGCCAGGGTGGGGCAAATGAGCAGTTCTTC. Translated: CASSRQGGANEQFF.

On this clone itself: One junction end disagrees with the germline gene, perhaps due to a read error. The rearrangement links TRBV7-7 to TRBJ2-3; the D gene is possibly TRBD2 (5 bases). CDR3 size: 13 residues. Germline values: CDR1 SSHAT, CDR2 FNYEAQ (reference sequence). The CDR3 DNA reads TGTGCTAGCAGTCAGCGGCCCACAGATACGCAGTATTTT. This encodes CASSQRPTDTQYF.

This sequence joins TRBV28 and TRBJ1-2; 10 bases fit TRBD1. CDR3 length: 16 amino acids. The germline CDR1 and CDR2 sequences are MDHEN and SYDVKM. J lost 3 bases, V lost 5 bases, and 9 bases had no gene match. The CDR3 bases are TGTGCCAGCAGTCCTACCGGGACAGGGGATTACTATGGCTACACCTTC. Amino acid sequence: CASSPTGTGDYYGYTF.

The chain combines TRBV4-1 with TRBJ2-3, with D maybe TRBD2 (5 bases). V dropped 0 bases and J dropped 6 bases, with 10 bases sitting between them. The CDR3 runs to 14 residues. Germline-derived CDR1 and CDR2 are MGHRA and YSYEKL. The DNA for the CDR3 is TGCGCCAGCAGCCAAGAGGGAGTGGGGGATACGCAGTATTTT. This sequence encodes CASSQEGVGDTQYF.

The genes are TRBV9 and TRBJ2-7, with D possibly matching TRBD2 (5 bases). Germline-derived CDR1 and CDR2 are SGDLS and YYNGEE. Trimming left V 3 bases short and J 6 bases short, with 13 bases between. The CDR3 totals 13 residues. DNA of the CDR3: TGTGCCAGCAGCGCTCTAGGACTGGGCGAGCAGTACTTC. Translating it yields CASSALGLGEQYF.

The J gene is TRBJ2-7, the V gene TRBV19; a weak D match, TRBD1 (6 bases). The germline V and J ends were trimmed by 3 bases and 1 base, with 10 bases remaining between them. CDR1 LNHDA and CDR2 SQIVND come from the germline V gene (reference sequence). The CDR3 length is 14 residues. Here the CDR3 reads CASSIRQDSYEQYF. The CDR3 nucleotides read TGTGCCAGTAGTATCAGACAGGATTCCTACGAGCAGTACTTC.

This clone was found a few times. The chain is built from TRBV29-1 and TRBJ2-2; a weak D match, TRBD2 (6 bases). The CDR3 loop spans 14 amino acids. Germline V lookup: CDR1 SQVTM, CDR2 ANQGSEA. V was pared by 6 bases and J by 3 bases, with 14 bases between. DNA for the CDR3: TGCAGCGTCGGGGGACCGATTGACACCGGGGAGCTGTTTTTT. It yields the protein CSVGGPIDTGELFF.